These 17 T cell receptor beta chains came from one sample sequenced in a study of identical twins. TCRdb ran MiXCR on the 5' RACE reads and lists one entry per CDR3 protein. Of approximately 410,000 distinct CDR3 sequences in the sample, about a fifth were seen once. Sequenced material: naive T cells sorted from blood. Receptors were obtained from a man aged 45 to 65 in good health.

The chain joins TRBV12-3 or TRBV12-4 to TRBJ1-1, with D hard to call. The length of the CDR3 is 13 residues. V lost 5 bases and J lost 6, with 13 bases in between. The CDR3 DNA sequence: TGTGCCAGCAGTCCCAGAAGGTTGGCTGAAGCTTTCTTT. Translation gives CASSPRRLAEAFF.

In its sample, this clonotype was seen a few times. The genes are TRBV5-1 and TRBJ2-5; no definite D call. CDR3 length: 13 residues. The V and J ends lost 0 bases and 5 bases respectively, with 8 bases between them. CDR1 is SGHRS, CDR2 YFSETQ, per germline. The CDR3 DNA is TGCGCCAGCAGCTTGGTGGTGGAGGAGACCCAGTACTTC. Its translation is CASSLVVEETQYF.

This clonotype has just a few counts. The genes are TRBV5-5 and TRBJ2-7; unclear D gene. Germline V gene sequence: CDR1 SGHKS, CDR2 YYEKEE (reference sequence). Trimming removed 1 base at V and 2 bases at J, with 4 bases between. The CDR3 has 12 residues. CDR3 residues: CASSLYPYEQYF. CDR3 nucleotides: TGTGCCAGCAGCTTGTACCCCTACGAGCAGTACTTC.

This sequence joins TRBV19 and TRBJ1-1; D not certain. Trimming stripped 7 bases from V and 0 bases from J, with 9 bases between. The V gene's germline CDR1 is LNHDA and CDR2 SQIVND (reference sequence). CDR3 length equals 13 residues. The CDR3 nucleotides are TGTGCCAGTAAATGGGAGATGAACACTGAAGCTTTCTTT. Protein: CASKWEMNTEAFF. Full variable domain (remainder filled in from reference TRBV19 and TRBJ1-1): DGGITQSPKYLFRKEGQNVTLSCEQNLNHDAMYWYRQDPGQGLRLIYYSQIVNDFQKGDIAEGYSVSREKKESFPLTVTSAQKNPTAFYLCASKWEMNTEAFFGQGTRLTVV.

This clonotype was seen ten or more times. The rearrangement joins TRBV5-1 to TRBJ2-1; 12 bases are a match to TRBD2. V was pared by 0 bases and J by 9 bases, with 7 bases of the junction left unmatched. The CDR3 runs 16 residues. Germline V gives CDR1 SGHRS, CDR2 YFSETQ. The CDR3 bases are TGCGCCAGCAGCTTGGCACCGACTAGCGGGAGCACTGAGCAGTTCTTC. Translated: CASSLAPTSGSTEQFF.

This clonotype was detected many times. V usage is TRBV29-1 and J usage is TRBJ2-1; TRBD1 is a possible D gene (5 bases). The CDR3 loop spans 14 amino acids. With 3 bases removed from V and 3 bases from J, the gap between germline ends came to 12 bases. Germline assignment: CDR1 SQVTM and CDR2 ANQGSEA. The CDR3 DNA reads TGCAGCGTTGAGGGCCAGGACAACTACAATGAGCAGTTCTTC. Amino acids: CSVEGQDNYNEQFF.

This clonotype was seen a few times. V and J are TRBV7-9 and TRBJ2-7; D is possibly TRBD1 or TRBD2 (5 bases each). V lost 7 bases and J lost 2, with 15 bases in between. CDR3 size: 14 residues. Germline CDR1 and CDR2: SEHNR and FQNEAQ (reference sequence). The CDR3 here is CASTFGDGTYEQYF. Here the CDR3 DNA reads TGTGCCAGCACCTTCGGGGACGGTACCTACGAGCAGTACTTC.

This clonotype occurred a few times. The chain uses TRBV12-3 or TRBV12-4 and TRBJ1-2, with no clear D. This CDR3 has 12 residues. V was clipped by 8 bases and J by 1 base, with 8 bases between them. The CDR3 loop reads CASLRLNYGYTF. The DNA for the CDR3 is TGTGCCAGCCTAAGACTTAACTATGGCTACACCTTC.

In its sample, this clonotype was seen a few times. The rearrangement joins TRBV15 to TRBJ1-2, with D uncertain. V lost 0 bases and J lost 2, with 10 bases in between. There are 15 residues in the CDR3. Germline CDR1 and CDR2: LNHNV and YYDKDF (reference sequence). The CDR3 protein is CATSRDGGRNYGYTF. CDR3 nucleotide sequence: TGTGCCACCAGCAGAGATGGCGGAAGGAACTATGGCTACACCTTC.

This chain links TRBV6-2 or TRBV6-3 with TRBJ1-5; 11 bases are a match to TRBD1. Germline V gives CDR1 MNHEY, CDR2 SVGEGT. The CDR3 extends over 15 amino acids. V lost 8 bases, J lost 5 bases, and 8 bases stayed unmatched. The CDR3 nucleotides read TGTGCCAGCCTGGACAGGGGGCTTAAGGATCAGCCCCAGCATTTT. Its protein product is CASLDRGLKDQPQHF.

This clonotype appeared many times. The chain joins TRBV6-2 or TRBV6-3 to TRBJ2-5; weak D call: TRBD2 (5 bases). Between the trimmed V and J ends, which lost 6 bases and 5 bases, there was a span of 16 bases. The CDR3 covers 14 residues. CDR1 and CDR2 (germline): MNHEY, SVGEGT. The CDR3 protein is CASSPSGAYETQYF. Written as DNA, the CDR3 is TGTGCCAGCAGCCCAAGCGGAGCTTACGAGACCCAGTACTTC.

This chain joins TRBV18 and TRBJ2-7; 7 nucleotides line up with TRBD1. V lost 2 bases to trimming and J lost 3 bases; unmatched junction nucleotides: 7. From germline, CDR1 is KGHSH and CDR2 LQKENI. This CDR3 is 15 amino acids long. Written as DNA, the CDR3 is TGTGCCAGCTCACCAACAGGGGCGAAAAGCTACGAGCAGTACTTC. Translating gives CASSPTGAKSYEQYF.

The chain joins TRBV4-3 to TRBJ2-3, with D perhaps assigned TRBD1 or TRBD2 (5 bases each). The germline V gene has CDR1 LGHNA and CDR2 YSLEER. The CDR3 loop spans 15 amino acids. V lost 1 base, J lost 4 bases, and 12 bases lay in between. In nucleotides, the CDR3 is TGCGCCAGCAGCCAAGTGGGGGATAGGGCAGATACGCAGTATTTT. This codes for CASSQVGDRADTQYF.

This clonotype was picked up many times. This chain connects TRBV7-2 to TRBJ2-3, with D possibly being TRBD1 or TRBD2 (6 bases each). This CDR3 has 13 amino acids. The germline V and J ends were trimmed by 2 bases and 11 bases, with 14 bases remaining between them. Germline values: CDR1 SGHTA, CDR2 FQGNSA. The CDR3 here is CASSLKGGSEQYF. The DNA of the CDR3 is TGTGCCAGCAGCTTAAAGGGGGGTAGTGAGCAGTATTTT.

The J gene is TRBJ2-6, the V gene TRBV7-2, with no clear D. The CDR3 spans 16 residues. CDR1 is SGHTA and CDR2 is FQGNSA in the germline V gene. V was shortened by 3 bases and J by 6 bases, with 15 bases between the two germline ends. The CDR3 DNA is TGTGCCAGCAGCTTGTCACACCTCATTAAGGCCAACGTCCTGACTTTC. Translation gives CASSLSHLIKANVLTF.

This sequence joins TRBV10-3 and TRBJ1-3; no clear D. Trimming took 3 bases from V and 0 from J, leaving 9 bases between them. The germline V gene encodes CDR1 ENHRY and CDR2 SYGVKD. CDR3 length: 15 amino acids. CDR3 DNA sequence: TGTGCCATCAGTGACCCCGGTGGCTCTGGAAACACCATATATTTT. Translated: CAISDPGGSGNTIYF.

This clonotype showed up many times. V is TRBV29-1 and J is TRBJ1-5, with 10 bases lining up with TRBD1. This CDR3 has 13 amino acids. Germline V gene data show CDR1 as SQVTM and CDR2 as ANQGSEA. J was trimmed by 6 bases and V by 7 bases; bases with no gene match: 6. CDR3 in DNA: TGCAGCGCCGGACAGGGGGTCGGTCAGCCCCAGCATTTT. The encoded protein is CSAGQGVGQPQHF.